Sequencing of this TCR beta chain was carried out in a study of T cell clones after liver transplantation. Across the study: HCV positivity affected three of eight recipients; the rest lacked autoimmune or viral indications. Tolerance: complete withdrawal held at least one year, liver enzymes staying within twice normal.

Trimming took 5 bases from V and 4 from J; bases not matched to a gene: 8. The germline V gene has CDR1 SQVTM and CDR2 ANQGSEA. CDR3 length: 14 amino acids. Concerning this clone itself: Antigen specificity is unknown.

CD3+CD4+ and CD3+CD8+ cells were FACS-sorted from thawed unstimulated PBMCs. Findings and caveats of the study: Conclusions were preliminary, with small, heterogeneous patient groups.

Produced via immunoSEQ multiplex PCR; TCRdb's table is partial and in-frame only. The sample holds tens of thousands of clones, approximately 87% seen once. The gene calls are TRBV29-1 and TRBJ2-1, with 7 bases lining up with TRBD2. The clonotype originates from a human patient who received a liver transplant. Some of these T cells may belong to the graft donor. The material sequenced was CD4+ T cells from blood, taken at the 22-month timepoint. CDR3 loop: CSVPSKGLYNEQFF. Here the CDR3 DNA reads TGCAGCGTTCCCTCCAAGGGACTATACAATGAGCAGTTCTTC.